These T cell receptor beta chains were read from a single sample in a study of cytomegalovirus exposure and HLA in healthy donors. Sequenced by immunoSEQ multiplex PCR; TCRdb stores in-frame clones only, minus some. This sample has 150,000 to 200,000 clones, with roughly 84% found just once. The sequencing sample was made of PBMCs. Source of these receptors: a man younger than 30 in good health and CMV-seropositive. Each CDR3 is given with its conserved first and last residue. A D gene is named only where the DNA matches it firmly. Rows may omit the clone size; those that give it use once, few, many or a size class.

abundance,len,j_gene,v_gene,d_gene,CDR3aa,CDR3nt
-,11,TRBJ2-1,TRBV13,-,CASSPSNEQFF,TGTGCCAGCAGCCCGAGTAATGAGCAGTTCTTC
-,17,TRBJ2-2,TRBV9,TRBD1,CASSANRGKANTGELFF,TGTGCCAGCAGCGCTAACAGGGGGAAAGCGAACACCGGGGAGCTGTTTTTT
-,15,TRBJ1-5,TRBV9,-,CASSVGAGGNQPQHF,TGTGCCAGCAGCGTAGGTGCTGGAGGCAATCAGCCCCAGCATTTT
-,15,TRBJ2-1,TRBV4-3,TRBD2,CASSLLAGGNNEQFF,TGCGCCAGCAGCCTTCTCGCGGGAGGGAACAATGAGCAGTTCTTC
-,16,TRBJ2-7,TRBV28,TRBD1,CASSRYRGAGSYEQYF,TGTGCCAGCAGCCGATACAGGGGGGCAGGGTCCTACGAGCAGTACTTC
-,17,TRBJ1-2,TRBV10-3,-,CAISGSLSRSQNYGYTF,TGTGCCATCAGTGGCTCTCTTTCAAGAAGCCAAAACTATGGCTACACCTTC
-,17,TRBJ1-1,TRBV15,TRBD1,CATSRDPTGGLYTEAFF,TGTGCCACCAGCAGAGACCCCACAGGGGGTTTGTACACTGAAGCTTTCTTT
-,14,TRBJ1-1,TRBV15,-,CATSLGMSGQRAFF,TGTGCCACCAGCCTCGGGATGTCAGGCCAGAGAGCTTTCTTT
-,15,TRBJ2-5,TRBV6-1,-,CASSETGLEQETQYF,TGTGCCAGCAGTGAGACAGGACTAGAACAAGAGACCCAGTACTTC
-,13,TRBJ2-3,TRBV30,-,CAWSSIRADTQYF,TGTGCCTGGAGTTCGATCCGGGCAGATACGCAGTATTTT
-,17,TRBJ2-1,TRBV5-1,TRBD1,CASSLGVGQGAPHEQFF,TGCGCCAGCAGCTTGGGTGTTGGGCAGGGGGCGCCTCATGAGCAGTTCTTC
-,13,TRBJ2-3,TRBV19,-,CASGATFTDTQYF,TGTGCCAGTGGAGCAACTTTCACAGATACGCAGTATTTT
-,15,TRBJ2-3,TRBV2,-,CASRETSSPTDTQYF,TGTGCCAGCAGGGAGACTAGTTCGCCCACAGATACGCAGTATTTT
-,17,TRBJ2-7,TRBV7-6,TRBD2,CASSPLAGVAGLYEQYF,TGTGCCAGCAGCCCCCTCGCGGGGGTAGCGGGCTTATACGAGCAGTACTTC
few,13,TRBJ2-7,TRBV6-6,-,CASNDRTSYEQYF,TGTGCCAGCAATGACAGGACCTCCTACGAGCAGTACTTC
few,17,TRBJ2-3,TRBV10-2,TRBD2,CASSESLVAGETDTQYF,TGCGCCAGCAGTGAGTCATTAGTAGCGGGAGAGACAGATACGCAGTATTTT
-,14,TRBJ1-2,TRBV28,TRBD1,CASKPRTGNYGYTF,TGTGCCAGCAAGCCTAGGACAGGGAACTATGGCTACACCTTC
-,12,TRBJ1-1,TRBV30,-,CAWSVGNTEAFF,TGTGCCTGGAGTGTCGGGAACACTGAAGCTTTCTTT
-,14,TRBJ2-2,TRBV7-3,TRBD2,CASRPSGRGGELFF,TGTGCCAGCAGACCAAGCGGGAGAGGCGGGGAGCTGTTTTTT
-,16,TRBJ1-1,TRBV5-1,-,CASSLAQGLSNTEAFF,TGCGCCAGCAGCTTGGCGCAGGGGCTTAGTAACACTGAAGCTTTCTTT
-,14,TRBJ2-1,TRBV5-1,TRBD2,CASSQTSGSSEQFF,TGCGCCAGCAGCCAAACTAGCGGCAGTAGTGAGCAGTTCTTC
-,14,TRBJ2-7,TRBV5-6,-,CASSRTRDWGEQYF,TGTGCCAGCAGCCGGACCCGGGACTGGGGCGAGCAGTACTTC
-,14,TRBJ2-1,TRBV28,-,CASNAGYPANEQFF,TGTGCCAGCAATGCGGGTTACCCAGCTAATGAGCAGTTCTTC
-,15,TRBJ2-1,TRBV6-1,TRBD1,CASSAEDRPSDEQFF,TGTGCCAGCAGTGCTGAGGACAGGCCCTCGGATGAGCAGTTCTTC
-,15,TRBJ2-7,TRBV5-4,-,CASSPPRTQFYEQYF,TGTGCCAGCAGCCCACCGAGGACTCAGTTCTACGAGCAGTACTTC